This T cell receptor beta chain was recovered during a study of T cells in Graves' hyperthyroidism and ophthalmopathy. Study-level points and caveats: In the blood, most expanded thyroid clonotypes above 0.001 appeared as well.

V was shortened by 5 bases and J by 4 bases, with 17 bases between the two germline ends. The CDR3 has 15 residues. Clinical symptoms, serum thyroxine, TRAb, thyroid ultrasound and orbital computed tomography established diagnosis. Amplification of TCR beta CDR3 regions was performed using RNA transcripts as template. The primer set for the first-round RT-PCR of the TCR CDR3 was HTBI. TCRdb re-called the multiplex PCR reads with MiXCR, one entry per CDR3 protein. Of a few hundred thousand distinct CDR3 sequences listed, about a sixth are singletons. With regard to this clonotype: Its antigen is not identified.

The receptor was derived from a woman aged 18-35 years with Graves' hyperthyroidism. This sequence joins TRBV12-3 or TRBV12-4 and TRBJ1-2; D gene unclear. Sequencing was done on a sample of blood. The CDR3 sequence is CASSQTRPDGYGYTF. DNA for the CDR3: TGTGCCAGCAGTCAAACGCGCCCCGATGGCTATGGCTACACCTTC.